The 5 T cell receptor beta chains reported below all come from one sample, sequenced in a study of blood T cell repertoires in COVID-19. Clones were read by immunoSEQ multiplex PCR, and TCRdb kept only the in-frame ones, dropping some. Among roughly 55,000 clones listed, around 77% were seen once. The sequenced sample consisted of peripheral blood. These receptors originate from a man aged 55 to 70 with acute or convalescent COVID-19.

V and J are TRBV2 and TRBJ1-2; maybe TRBD1 (5 bases). There are 13 residues in the CDR3. V lost 5 bases and J lost 2, with 9 bases in between. CDR1 is SNHLY, CDR2 FYNNEI, per germline. The chain's CDR3 is CASSPDRNYGYTF. Written as DNA, the CDR3 is TGTGCCAGCAGTCCAGACAGAAACTATGGCTACACCTTC. Together with reference TRBV2 and TRBJ1-2, the CDR3 gives the full variable domain: EPEVTQTPSHQVTQMGQEVILRCVPISNHLYFYWYRQILGQKVEFLVSFYNNEISEKSEIFDDQFSVERPDGSNFTLKIRSTKLEDSAMYFCASSPDRNYGYTFGSGTRLTVV.

The rearrangement joins TRBV11-2 to TRBJ2-1; 11 bases are shared with TRBD2. Germline CDR1 reads SGHAT; CDR2 reads FQNNGV. This CDR3 has 15 amino acids. Losses at the gene ends were 5 bases for V and 4 bases for J; bases not matched to a gene: 4. This chain's CDR3 is CASSQTSGGYNEQFF. The CDR3 region has the DNA TGTGCCAGCAGCCAAACTAGCGGGGGATACAATGAGCAGTTCTTC.

This clone was counted only a few times. The V call is TRBV15, the J call TRBJ1-2, with a possible D match to TRBD1 (5 bases). This CDR3 is 12 amino acids long. Germline values: CDR1 LNHNV, CDR2 YYDKDF (reference sequence). Trimming removed 4 bases at V and 6 bases at J, with 9 bases between. DNA of the CDR3: TGTGCCACCAGCAAAGGGGTGGATGGCTACACCTTC. This codes for CATSKGVDGYTF. Using reference TRBV15 and TRBJ1-2 for the parts outside the CDR3, the full variable domain is DAMVIQNPRYQVTQFGKPVTLSCSQTLNHNVMYWYQQKSSQAPKLLFHYYDKDFNNEADTPDNFQSRRPNTSFCFLDIRSPGLGDTAMYLCATSKGVDGYTFGSGTRLTVV.

The chain uses TRBV5-4 and TRBJ2-3, with 10 bases that match TRBD1. The length of the CDR3 is 15 residues. The junction had 3 bases not matched to a gene; V was cut back by 3 bases and J by 2 bases. Germline lookup yields CDR1 SGHNT and CDR2 YYREEE (reference sequence). In DNA form, the CDR3 reads TGTGCCAGCAGCTCCGGGACAGGGGTCACAGATACGCAGTATTTT. Its protein product is CASSSGTGVTDTQYF.

A single count supports this clone. This chain joins TRBV9 and TRBJ1-3, with 7 bases fitting TRBD1. There are 15 residues in the CDR3. J lost 4 bases, V lost 3 bases, and 7 bases had no gene match. Germline V CDR1 and CDR2: SGDLS, YYNGEE. The CDR3, as DNA: TGTGCCAGCAGCGCCCACCAGGGGGGAGGAAACACCATATATTTT. Its translation is CASSAHQGGGNTIYF.